A selection of T cell receptor beta chains follows, all from one sample in a study of control samples from healthy donors and cancer patients. Here immunoSEQ multiplex PCR was the method, and the copy in TCRdb shows in-frame clones only, minus some. The sample holds some 140,000 clones; about nine tenths are singletons and the top ten take around 9%. The sequenced sample was blood. Receptors were obtained from a woman in her 30s in good health. CDR3s include the opening cysteine and the closing phenylalanine or tryptophan. D genes are given only for firm matches.

d_gene,v_gene,j_gene,CDR3nt,CDR3aa
TRBD2,TRBV29-1,TRBJ2-7,TGCAGCACTACTAGCGGCTCCTACGAGCAGTATTTC,CSTTSGSYEQYF
.,TRBV6-2/TRBV6-3,TRBJ2-7,TGTGCCAGCAGACCTGTGGGAGGGGGCAAGGACGAGCAGTACTTC,CASRPVGGGKDEQYF
.,TRBV7-9,TRBJ2-7,TGTGCCAGCAGCTTCCTGACAGGTGGGCAGTACTTC,CASSFLTGGQYF
.,TRBV11-2,TRBJ2-4,TGTGCCAGCAGGGACGCGGGGATGATAGCCAAAAACATTCAGTACTTC,CASRDAGMIAKNIQYF
.,TRBV3-1/TRBV3-2,TRBJ2-3,TGTGCCAGCAGCCCAGAGACACAGCTCATTGCAGATACGCAGTATTTT,CASSPETQLIADTQYF
TRBD2,TRBV24-1,TRBJ2-1,TGTGCCACCAGTGATCCAACCCCCGGGACTAGCGGGTTTAATGAGCAGTTCTTC,CATSDPTPGTSGFNEQFF
.,TRBV30,TRBJ1-1,TGTGCCTGGAGTGTCGATTATTTAGCTTTCTTT,CAWSVDYLAFF
TRBD2,TRBV19,TRBJ2-7,TGTGCCAGTACCCCGACTAGCGGGGCCATCTCCTACGAGCAGTACTTC,CASTPTSGAISYEQYF
TRBD1,TRBV11-3,TRBJ2-2,TGTGCCAGCAGCCAAAGGACAGGGCGGACCGGGGAGCTGTTTTTT,CASSQRTGRTGELFF
.,TRBV7-9,TRBJ2-5,TGTGCCAGCAGCTCGTCCCCCGGCAGACAAGAGACCCAGTACTTC,CASSSSPGRQETQYF
.,TRBV3-1/TRBV3-2,TRBJ1-4,TGTGCCAGCAGCCACTCCAACTGGGCAGGAAATCCAACTAATGAAAAACTGTTTTTT,CASSHSNWAGNPTNEKLFF
.,TRBV29-1,TRBJ1-1,TGCAGCGTTGGACCCGACAGGAACACTGAAGCTTTCTTT,CSVGPDRNTEAFF
TRBD2,TRBV7-2,TRBJ2-1,TGTGCCAGCAGCTTAGAGGCTAGCGGGCCCTACAATGAGCAGTTCTTC,CASSLEASGPYNEQFF
.,TRBV6-1,TRBJ2-1,TGTGCCAGCAGTTATATTGCAGGGGCCGGTGAGCAGTTCTTC,CASSYIAGAGEQFF
.,TRBV7-9,TRBJ1-1,TGTGCCAGCAGCTTGACGGGGAACACTGAAGCTTTCTTT,CASSLTGNTEAFF
TRBD2,TRBV2,TRBJ2-1,TGTGCCAGCAAGCCGGGACTAGCGGACGGGAATGAGCAGTTCTTC,CASKPGLADGNEQFF
TRBD2,TRBV6-5,TRBJ2-2,TGTGCCACCTCGCAAGCGGGAGGATGGGTCGGGGAGCTGTTTTTT,CATSQAGGWVGELFF